One and the same sample provided the 16 T cell receptor beta chains below, sequenced in a study of T cells in Graves' hyperthyroidism and ophthalmopathy. Amplification yielded TCR beta CDR3 regions, with RNA transcripts as the source. During a first-round RT-PCR of the TCR CDR3, the HTBI primer set was used. TCRdb fed the multiplex PCR reads into MiXCR, producing one record per CDR3 protein. Of about 360,000 distinct CDR3 sequences listed, less than 15% are singletons. The sequencing sample was made of blood. The receptors shown here come from a woman aged 18-29 years with Graves' hyperthyroidism.

This clonotype was recorded at least ten times. The rearrangement uses TRBV30 and TRBJ2-1; 10 nucleotides match TRBD1. CDR1 and CDR2 from the germline V gene are GTSNPN and SVGIG (reference sequence). This CDR3 region has 14 residues. J lost 10 bases, V lost 2 bases, and 8 bases had no gene match. CDR3 DNA: TGTGCCTGGAGTAACCGGGACAGGGGAAACGAGCAGTTCTTC. It translates to CAWSNRDRGNEQFF.

This clonotype was counted between two and nine times. The chain combines TRBV14 with TRBJ2-7; TRBD2 is a possible D gene (5 bases). CDR1 and CDR2 from the germline V gene are SGHDN and FVKESK. V was pared by 1 base and J by 2 bases, with 9 bases between. The CDR3 has 14 amino acids. The CDR3 reads CASSQGRGTYEQYF. CDR3 nucleotide sequence: TGTGCCAGCAGCCAAGGACGAGGGACCTACGAGCAGTACTTC.

There are many counts of this clonotype. The genes are TRBV28 and TRBJ2-6; unclear D gene. Germline-derived CDR1 and CDR2 are MDHEN and SYDVKM. Between the trimmed V and J ends, which lost 10 bases and 1 base, there was a span of 11 bases. This CDR3 has 14 amino acids. CDR3 DNA sequence: TGTGCCACCCAGAGAGGTTCTGGGGCCAACGTCCTGACTTTC. The encoded protein is CATQRGSGANVLTF.

This clonotype was observed at least ten times. The chain joins TRBV2 to TRBJ2-3, with D unresolved. V was trimmed by 4 bases and J by 6 bases, leaving 8 bases between them. The CDR3 totals 12 residues. Per the germline V gene, CDR1 is SNHLY and CDR2 is FYNNEI. CDR3 region: CASSVGQDTQYF. For the CDR3, the DNA is TGTGCCAGCAGTGTGGGTCAGGATACGCAGTATTTT.

The V gene is TRBV4-2, the J gene TRBJ2-4; D unresolved. CDR1 and CDR2 from the germline V gene are LGHNA and YNFKEQ. Between the trimmed V and J ends, which lost 1 base and 0 bases, there was a span of 10 bases. CDR3 length: 16 amino acids. The DNA of the CDR3 is TGTGCCAGCAGCCAAGGGGCGCATAGAGCCAAAAACATTCAGTACTTC. This codes for CASSQGAHRAKNIQYF.

This clonotype was seen at least ten times. The chain links TRBV10-3 to TRBJ1-2; D unclear. Trimming took 6 bases from V and 2 from J, leaving 10 bases between them. The CDR3 has 13 residues. Germline CDR1 is ENHRY and CDR2 is SYGVKD. CDR3 DNA: TGTGCCATCAGGTCCGGCACCAACTATGGCTACACCTTC. Its protein product is CAIRSGTNYGYTF.

This clonotype was seen a handful of times. This may stem from a read error, because a much larger clone lies one nucleotide away. This rearrangement joins TRBV12-3 or TRBV12-4 to TRBJ2-7, with D hard to call. This CDR3 comprises 14 residues. The V and J ends lost 3 bases and 7 bases respectively, with 16 bases between them. The CDR3 region has the DNA TGTGCCAGCAGTTTCCGGACCCTCTTAAGTGAGCAGTACTTC. This codes for CASSFRTLLSEQYF.

CDR3 nucleotide sequence: TGTGCCAGCTCACCATCCGGGGGAGGTGGCTACACCTTC. Protein sequence: CASSPSGGGGYTF. The V gene is TRBV18, the J gene TRBJ1-2; D may be TRBD1 (5 bases). Germline values: CDR1 KGHSH, CDR2 LQKENI. V was shortened by 2 bases and J by 7 bases, with 11 bases between the two germline ends. The length of the CDR3 is 13 residues.

The chain has TRBV5-1 and TRBJ2-5; 7 bases align to TRBD1. V trimming: 0 bases; J trimming: 1 base; junction bases outside the gene matches: 3. Per germline, CDR1 SGHRS and CDR2 YFSETQ. This CDR3 has 15 residues. In DNA, the CDR3 is TGCGCCAGCAGCTTGGGGACAGGCTCCCAAGAGACCCAGTACTTC. Protein product: CASSLGTGSQETQYF.

The chain employs TRBV9 and TRBJ2-1, with TRBD2 matching 9 bases. V lost 0 bases and J lost 7; bases outside the gene matches: 5. The CDR3 extends over 15 amino acids. From germline, CDR1 is SGDLS and CDR2 YYNGEE. In DNA, the CDR3 is TGTGCCAGCAGCGTAGGGATAGCGGGAGATAATGAGCAGTTCTTC. It specifies CASSVGIAGDNEQFF.

At least ten counts were recorded for this clonotype. The chain recombines TRBV6-6 with TRBJ1-1, with D possibly TRBD1 on 5 matching bases. CDR3 size: 14 residues. Trimming removed 0 bases from V and 6 bases from J, with 11 bases in between. Germline V CDR1 and CDR2: MNHNY, SVGAGI (reference sequence). The CDR3 DNA is TGTGCCAGCAGTTACTCCGGCGGGGCTTCTGAAGCTTTCTTT. The encoded protein is CASSYSGGASEAFF.

This clonotype has more than one count but fewer than ten. The chain combines TRBV15 with TRBJ2-5; 8 bases fit TRBD2. After removal of 7 bases from V and 5 bases from J, the junction contained 6 bases not matched to a gene. The CDR3 is made up of 13 amino acids. Germline-derived CDR1 and CDR2 are LNHNV and YYDKDF (reference sequence). The DNA of the CDR3 is TGTGCCACCACCCGGGAGGGGGTGGAGACCCAGTACTTC. Encoded protein: CATTREGVETQYF.

This clonotype appeared many times. The chain has TRBV7-2 and TRBJ2-7, with 9 bases aligning to TRBD1. CDR1 is SGHTA and CDR2 is FQGNSA in the germline V gene. J was trimmed by 7 bases and V by 4 bases; bases with no gene match: 8. This CDR3 contains 14 residues. The CDR3 protein is CASSSRTGEEEQYF. The CDR3 nucleotides read TGTGCCAGCAGCTCTAGGACAGGGGAGGAGGAGCAGTACTTC.

This clonotype was found many times. The chain combines TRBV7-9 with TRBJ2-5, with 10 nucleotides matching TRBD1. Germline-derived CDR1 and CDR2 are SEHNR and FQNEAQ (reference sequence). Germline trimming cut 5 bases from V and 5 bases from J; bases unmatched to any gene: 8. This CDR3 spans 15 amino acids. The CDR3 protein is CASSLPGQGKETQYF. In nucleotides, the CDR3 is TGTGCCAGCAGCCTGCCGGGACAGGGGAAGGAGACCCAGTACTTC.

This clonotype was seen more than once but under ten times. The rearrangement links TRBV7-3 to TRBJ1-6, with unresolved D. The V end lost 5 bases, the J end lost 3 bases, and 5 bases lay between the germline ends. The CDR3 contains 13 residues. Looked up from germline, CDR1 is SGHTA and CDR2 is FQGTGA. In DNA, the CDR3 is TGTGCCAGCAGCCCCAGCTATAATTCACCCCTCCACTTT. Protein sequence: CASSPSYNSPLHF.

This clonotype was seen ten or more times. The chain is built from TRBV28 and TRBJ2-1; weak D call: TRBD2 (5 bases). This CDR3 comprises 14 residues. CDR1 is MDHEN, CDR2 SYDVKM, per germline. Deletions cut 7 bases from V and 2 bases from J, with 12 bases between. The CDR3 is CASTYGNPYNEQFF. The CDR3 bases are TGTGCCAGCACTTACGGGAACCCCTACAATGAGCAGTTCTTC.